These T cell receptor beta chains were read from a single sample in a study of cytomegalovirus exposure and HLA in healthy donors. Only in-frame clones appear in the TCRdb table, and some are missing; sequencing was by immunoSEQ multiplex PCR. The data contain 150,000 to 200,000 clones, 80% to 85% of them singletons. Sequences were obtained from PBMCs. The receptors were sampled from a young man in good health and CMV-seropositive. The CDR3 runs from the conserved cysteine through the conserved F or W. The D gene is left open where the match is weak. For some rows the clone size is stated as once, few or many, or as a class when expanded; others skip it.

TGTGCCAGCAGCTCCCGGGGGGATCAGCCCCAGCATTTT,CASSSRGDQPQHF,TRBJ1-5,TRBV7-2,-,-
TGTGCCAGCAGCCGTAACACTGAAGCTTTCTTT,CASSRNTEAFF,TRBJ1-1,TRBV28,-,-
TGCGCCAGCCAGTTAGCGGGCGACAGCTGGAATGAGCAGTTCTTC,CASQLAGDSWNEQFF,TRBJ2-1,TRBV5-1,-,TRBD2
TGTGCCAGCTCACCGACTCGGCAGTACGAAAAACTGTTTTTT,CASSPTRQYEKLFF,TRBJ1-4,TRBV19,few,-
TGTGCCAGTAGTATAGCGGGGAATGGCTACACCTTC,CASSIAGNGYTF,TRBJ1-2,TRBV19,-,-
TGTGCCAGCAGCCTCAACGGACAGGCGTCCTACGAGCAGTACTTC,CASSLNGQASYEQYF,TRBJ2-7,TRBV7-2,-,TRBD1
TGTGCCACCAGCAGAGATCTGCAGGGCAATTACGGAAACACCATATATTTT,CATSRDLQGNYGNTIYF,TRBJ1-3,TRBV15,-,-
TGTGCCAGCAGTCAGGGGATGAACACTGAAGCTTTCTTT,CASSQGMNTEAFF,TRBJ1-1,TRBV5-6,-,-
TGTGCCACGCGAGGGGGGGATCACCTAGCGGGTGAGCAGTACTTC,CATRGGDHLAGEQYF,TRBJ2-7,TRBV10-3,-,TRBD2
TGTGCCAGCAGCTTAGATCCGGACAGCGAGCAGTACTTC,CASSLDPDSEQYF,TRBJ2-7,TRBV11-2,few,-
TGTGCCAGCAACTCGGGGAGCTCCTACAATGAGCAGTTCTTC,CASNSGSSYNEQFF,TRBJ2-1,TRBV28,-,-
TGTGCCAGCAGTGAAGCAATTCCAGGGGCAGCGAACACCGGGGAGCTGTTTTTT,CASSEAIPGAANTGELFF,TRBJ2-2,TRBV6-1,-,-
TGTGCCAGCAGCGTAGCTGGGACAGATTCCTACGAGCAGTACTTC,CASSVAGTDSYEQYF,TRBJ2-7,TRBV9,-,TRBD1
TGTGCCAGCAGCTTGCCCCCTAGCGGTTACCAAGAGACCCAGTACTTC,CASSLPPSGYQETQYF,TRBJ2-5,TRBV5-4,-,TRBD2
TGTGCCAGCAGTGAGCAGACAGAGTTCTACGAGCAGTACTTC,CASSEQTEFYEQYF,TRBJ2-7,TRBV6-1,-,-
TGTGCCAGTAGTATAGGTCGGAGGGGTAGCAATCAGCCCCAGCATTTT,CASSIGRRGSNQPQHF,TRBJ1-5,TRBV19,-,-
TGCGCCAGCGGGGACAGGGGGCGCTTGGAGACCCAGTACTTC,CASGDRGRLETQYF,TRBJ2-5,TRBV5-1,-,TRBD1
TGTGCCAGCAGCTTGGGGGGACAGGGGGCATCCGAGCAGTACTTC,CASSLGGQGASEQYF,TRBJ2-7,TRBV28,few,TRBD1
TGTGCCAGTAGCTGGACAGGGGGCACCTACGAGCAGTACTTC,CASSWTGGTYEQYF,TRBJ2-7,TRBV19,-,TRBD1
TGTGCCAGCAGTGAGTCTAGCGATTCCTACGAGCAGTACTTC,CASSESSDSYEQYF,TRBJ2-7,TRBV6-4,few,-